Listed below are T cell receptor beta chains from one sample, sequenced in a study of T cells in Graves' hyperthyroidism and ophthalmopathy. TCRdb fed the multiplex PCR reads into MiXCR, producing one record per CDR3 protein. The repertoire has about 200,000 distinct CDR3 sequences, around 17% of them found once; the top ten carry over 45%. Sequencing input: blood. The receptors were sampled from a woman aged 45-65 years with Graves' hyperthyroidism. Each CDR3 is given with its conserved first and last residue. The D gene is left open where the match is weak. The size entry is marked missing in some rows and otherwise reads once, few, many or a size class.

CDR3 length: 13; V gene: TRBV19; J gene: TRBJ1-3; D gene: NA; clone size: NA; CDR3 DNA: TGTGCCAGCAGGACCTACTCTGGAAACACCATATATTTT; CDR3 protein: CASRTYSGNTIYF
CDR3 length: 15; V gene: TRBV2; J gene: TRBJ1-6; D gene: NA; clone size: many; CDR3 DNA: TGTGCCAGCGCGGGTCCTTCAGGCCTGGGTTCACCCCTCCACTTT; CDR3 protein: CASAGPSGLGSPLHF
CDR3 length: 14; V gene: TRBV20-1; J gene: TRBJ2-7; D gene: NA; clone size: many; CDR3 DNA: TGCAGTGCTAGAGAGTCTGTGGGAACCTACGAGCAGTACTTC; CDR3 protein: CSARESVGTYEQYF
CDR3 length: 13; V gene: TRBV20-1; J gene: TRBJ1-2; D gene: NA; clone size: many; CDR3 DNA: TGCAGTGGGACCGACGAAAATAACTATGGCTACACCTTC; CDR3 protein: CSGTDENNYGYTF
CDR3 length: 17; V gene: TRBV4-1; J gene: TRBJ2-7; D gene: NA; clone size: NA; CDR3 DNA: TGCGCCAGCAGCCAAGATCGGGAGACAGGTCGATCCTACGAGCAGTACTTC; CDR3 protein: CASSQDRETGRSYEQYF
CDR3 length: 15; V gene: TRBV7-6; J gene: TRBJ2-2; D gene: TRBD2; clone size: many; CDR3 DNA: TGTGCCAGCAGCGCGGGACTAGCGGGAGCCGGGGAGCTGTTTTTT; CDR3 protein: CASSAGLAGAGELFF
CDR3 length: 16; V gene: TRBV7-9; J gene: TRBJ2-2; D gene: TRBD2; clone size: NA; CDR3 DNA: TGTGCCAGCAGTCTACTAGCGGGAGGGCCGAGCGGGGAGCTGTTTTTT; CDR3 protein: CASSLLAGGPSGELFF
CDR3 length: 15; V gene: TRBV10-3; J gene: TRBJ2-7; D gene: TRBD2; clone size: many; CDR3 DNA: TGTGCCATCAGTGAGCCACCGGGACTAGATAACGAGCAGTACTTC; CDR3 protein: CAISEPPGLDNEQYF
CDR3 length: 15; V gene: TRBV6-1; J gene: TRBJ2-7; D gene: TRBD1; clone size: many; CDR3 DNA: TGTGCCAGCACCCCTTCCGGGACAGGCCGTGGGGAGCAGTACTTC; CDR3 protein: CASTPSGTGRGEQYF
CDR3 length: 17; V gene: TRBV20-1; J gene: TRBJ1-5; D gene: TRBD1; clone size: NA; CDR3 DNA: TGCAGTGCTAAAAATGATCGACAGGGGGCAAGCAATCAGCCCCAGCATTTT; CDR3 protein: CSAKNDRQGASNQPQHF
CDR3 length: 13; V gene: TRBV29-1; J gene: TRBJ1-1; D gene: NA; clone size: many; CDR3 DNA: TGCAGCGAAGGCGGGACCATGAACACTGAAGCTTTCTTT; CDR3 protein: CSEGGTMNTEAFF
CDR3 length: 15; V gene: TRBV20-1; J gene: TRBJ2-1; D gene: TRBD2; clone size: many; CDR3 DNA: TGCAGTGCTAGAGTGGGCGGGAGCGCCTACAATGAGCAGTTCTTC; CDR3 protein: CSARVGGSAYNEQFF
CDR3 length: 14; V gene: TRBV9; J gene: TRBJ2-7; D gene: NA; clone size: NA; CDR3 DNA: TGTGCCAGCAGCGTAGGAGGGGCGGTAGGGGAGCAGTACTTC; CDR3 protein: CASSVGGAVGEQYF
CDR3 length: 15; V gene: TRBV24-1; J gene: TRBJ2-2; D gene: NA; clone size: few; CDR3 DNA: TGTGCCACCACCAACCCGGCGATGGGAACCGGGGAGCTGTTTTTT; CDR3 protein: CATTNPAMGTGELFF
CDR3 length: 17; V gene: TRBV12-3/TRBV12-4; J gene: TRBJ1-5; D gene: TRBD1; clone size: many; CDR3 DNA: TGTGCCAGCAGTTCCCAATCGGGACAGTTCGGCAATCAGCCCCAGCATTTT; CDR3 protein: CASSSQSGQFGNQPQHF
CDR3 length: 13; V gene: TRBV6-1; J gene: TRBJ2-1; D gene: TRBD2; clone size: many; CDR3 DNA: TGTGCCAGCATCAAGCGGGGGGCCAATGAGCAGTTCTTC; CDR3 protein: CASIKRGANEQFF
CDR3 length: 15; V gene: TRBV12-3/TRBV12-4; J gene: TRBJ2-7; D gene: NA; clone size: many; CDR3 DNA: TGTGCCAGCAGTTATACTAGAGCGGCCTCCTACGAGCAGTACTTC; CDR3 protein: CASSYTRAASYEQYF
CDR3 length: 13; V gene: TRBV27; J gene: TRBJ2-7; D gene: NA; clone size: many; CDR3 DNA: TGTGCCAGCAGTGGATTAGCGGATTACGAGCAGTACTTC; CDR3 protein: CASSGLADYEQYF
CDR3 length: 14; V gene: TRBV7-6; J gene: TRBJ2-7; D gene: NA; clone size: NA; CDR3 DNA: TGTGCCAGCGGGATCTCGGACGTAGCCTACGAGCAGTACTTC; CDR3 protein: CASGISDVAYEQYF
CDR3 length: 16; V gene: TRBV3-1; J gene: TRBJ2-1; D gene: TRBD2; clone size: many; CDR3 DNA: TGTGCCAGCAGGGGGGCTAGCGGGAGCTCCTACAATGAGCAGTTCTTC; CDR3 protein: CASRGASGSSYNEQFF
CDR3 length: 16; V gene: TRBV9; J gene: TRBJ1-5; D gene: TRBD1; clone size: few; CDR3 DNA: TGTGCCAGCAGCGTCCTCAGGGGGATTAGCAATCAGCCCCAGCATTTT; CDR3 protein: CASSVLRGISNQPQHF
CDR3 length: 16; V gene: TRBV6-4; J gene: TRBJ2-3; D gene: TRBD2; clone size: few; CDR3 DNA: TGTGCCAGCAGTGACTTAGCGGGAGAGAGCACAGATACGCAGTATTTT; CDR3 protein: CASSDLAGESTDTQYF
CDR3 length: 11; V gene: TRBV12-3/TRBV12-4; J gene: TRBJ1-1; D gene: NA; clone size: many; CDR3 DNA: TGTGCCAGCAGGTCGACCACTGAAGCTTTCTTT; CDR3 protein: CASRSTTEAFF
CDR3 length: 13; V gene: TRBV20-1; J gene: TRBJ1-5; D gene: NA; clone size: few; CDR3 DNA: TGCAGTGCTATAGGGACAATAAATCAGCCCCAGCATTTT; CDR3 protein: CSAIGTINQPQHF
CDR3 length: 13; V gene: TRBV25-1; J gene: TRBJ1-2; D gene: NA; clone size: many; CDR3 DNA: TGTGCCAGCAGAGAGGGGATATGGGATGGCTACACCTTC; CDR3 protein: CASREGIWDGYTF
CDR3 length: 14; V gene: TRBV5-1; J gene: TRBJ1-2; D gene: TRBD1; clone size: few; CDR3 DNA: TGCGCCAGCAGCTCGGAACAGGGGGCGTATGGCTACACCTTC; CDR3 protein: CASSSEQGAYGYTF
CDR3 length: 18; V gene: TRBV7-9; J gene: TRBJ2-6; D gene: NA; clone size: many; CDR3 DNA: TGTGCCAGCAGCTTAGCGGGCGATCCAAGCTCTGGGGCCAACGTCCTGACTTTC; CDR3 protein: CASSLAGDPSSGANVLTF
CDR3 length: 16; V gene: TRBV27; J gene: TRBJ2-3; D gene: NA; clone size: many; CDR3 DNA: TGTGCCAGCAGTCCCCATGGCAGGGAGGACACAGATACGCAGTATTTT; CDR3 protein: CASSPHGREDTDTQYF
CDR3 length: 14; V gene: TRBV20-1; J gene: TRBJ2-7; D gene: NA; clone size: many; CDR3 DNA: TGCAGTGCAAGGGTCCCGGCGGGCTCCTACGAGCAGTACTTC; CDR3 protein: CSARVPAGSYEQYF
CDR3 length: 12; V gene: TRBV2; J gene: TRBJ2-5; D gene: NA; clone size: few; CDR3 DNA: TGTGCCAACCTTCGGGGGCCGCGGACCCAGTACTTC; CDR3 protein: CANLRGPRTQYF
CDR3 length: 15; V gene: TRBV10-1; J gene: TRBJ2-5; D gene: NA; clone size: many; CDR3 DNA: TGCGCCAGCAGTGAGTCGGCGGGACAGCAAGAGACCCAGTACTTC; CDR3 protein: CASSESAGQQETQYF
CDR3 length: 15; V gene: TRBV20-1; J gene: TRBJ1-2; D gene: NA; clone size: NA; CDR3 DNA: TGCAGTGCTAGGGGCAATCATCTCCCTAACTATGGCTACACCTTC; CDR3 protein: CSARGNHLPNYGYTF
CDR3 length: 15; V gene: TRBV7-3; J gene: TRBJ2-2; D gene: TRBD2; clone size: NA; CDR3 DNA: TGTGCCAGCAGTCCAAGCGGGAGTGGATCCGGGGAGCTGTTTTTT; CDR3 protein: CASSPSGSGSGELFF
CDR3 length: 13; V gene: TRBV20-1; J gene: TRBJ2-5; D gene: TRBD1; clone size: many; CDR3 DNA: TGCAGTGCTCAGCACAGGGGCCAAGAGACCCAGTACTTC; CDR3 protein: CSAQHRGQETQYF
CDR3 length: 19; V gene: TRBV7-9; J gene: TRBJ2-2; D gene: NA; clone size: many; CDR3 DNA: TGTGCCAGCAGCTTGGGGGCAGGTGGCTCCAATGCGAACACCGGGGAGCTGTTTTTT; CDR3 protein: CASSLGAGGSNANTGELFF
CDR3 length: 14; V gene: TRBV27; J gene: TRBJ1-5; D gene: NA; clone size: NA; CDR3 DNA: TGTGCCAGCAGTTTATCACAGGCCTTTGGGCCCCAGCATTTT; CDR3 protein: CASSLSQAFGPQHF
CDR3 length: 11; V gene: TRBV29-1; J gene: TRBJ1-2; D gene: NA; clone size: many; CDR3 DNA: TGCAGCGTTGGGGGTAACTATGGCTACACCTTC; CDR3 protein: CSVGGNYGYTF
CDR3 length: 15; V gene: TRBV2; J gene: TRBJ2-7; D gene: TRBD2; clone size: many; CDR3 DNA: TGTGCCAGCAGTGAATACCTAGCGGGAGGCTACGAGCAGTACTTC; CDR3 protein: CASSEYLAGGYEQYF